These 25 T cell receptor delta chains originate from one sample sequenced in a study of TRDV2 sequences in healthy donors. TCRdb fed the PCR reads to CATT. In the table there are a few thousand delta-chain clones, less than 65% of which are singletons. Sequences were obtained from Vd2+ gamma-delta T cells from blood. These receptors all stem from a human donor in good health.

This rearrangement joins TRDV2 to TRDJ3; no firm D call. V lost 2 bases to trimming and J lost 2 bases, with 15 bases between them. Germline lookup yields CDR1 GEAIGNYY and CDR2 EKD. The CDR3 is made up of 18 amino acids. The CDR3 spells CACDSVLTLAWDTRQMFF. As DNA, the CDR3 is TGTGCCTGTGACAGCGTACTCACACTTGCCTGGGACACCCGACAGATGTTTTTC.

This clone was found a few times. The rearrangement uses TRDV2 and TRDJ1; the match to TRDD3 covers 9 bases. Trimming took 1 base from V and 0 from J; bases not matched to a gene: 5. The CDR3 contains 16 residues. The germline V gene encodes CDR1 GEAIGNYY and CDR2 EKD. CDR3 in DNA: TGTGCCTGTGACACGATGGGGGATATTAACACCGATAAACTCATCTTT. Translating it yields CACDTMGDINTDKLIF.

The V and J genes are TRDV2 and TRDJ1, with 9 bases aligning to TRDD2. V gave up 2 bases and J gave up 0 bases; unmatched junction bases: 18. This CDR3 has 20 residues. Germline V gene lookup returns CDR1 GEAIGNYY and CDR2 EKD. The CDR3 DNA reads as TGTGCCTGTGACAAGGTCCCCCTTCCTACGGGGGACACCAACACCGATAAACTCATCTTT. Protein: CACDKVPLPTGDTNTDKLIF.

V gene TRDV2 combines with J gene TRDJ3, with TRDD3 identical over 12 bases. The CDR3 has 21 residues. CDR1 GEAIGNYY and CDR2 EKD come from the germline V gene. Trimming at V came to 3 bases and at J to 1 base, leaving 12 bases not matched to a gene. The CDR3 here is CACDSILGDTPPSWDTRQMFF. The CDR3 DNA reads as TGTGCCTGTGACTCCATACTGGGGGATACCCCCCCTTCCTGGGACACCCGACAGATGTTTTTC.

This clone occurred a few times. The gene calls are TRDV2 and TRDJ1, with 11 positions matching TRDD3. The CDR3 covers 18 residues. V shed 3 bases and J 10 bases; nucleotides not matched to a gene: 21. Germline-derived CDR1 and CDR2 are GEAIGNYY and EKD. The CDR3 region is CACDPLVGDTRYGRGLIF. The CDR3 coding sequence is TGTGCCTGTGACCCGTTAGTGGGGGATACGCGATATGGAAGAGGACTCATCTTT.

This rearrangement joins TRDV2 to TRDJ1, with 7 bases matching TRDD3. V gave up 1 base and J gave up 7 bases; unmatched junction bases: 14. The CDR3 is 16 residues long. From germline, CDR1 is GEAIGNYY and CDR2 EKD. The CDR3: CACDTVGVPGDGKLIF. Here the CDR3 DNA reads TGTGCCTGTGACACGGTAGGCGTCCCGGGGGATGGTAAACTCATCTTT.

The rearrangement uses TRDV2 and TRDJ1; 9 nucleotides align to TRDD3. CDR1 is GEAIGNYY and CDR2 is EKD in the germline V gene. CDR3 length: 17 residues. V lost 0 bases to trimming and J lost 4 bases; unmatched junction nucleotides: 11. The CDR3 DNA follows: TGTGCCTGTGACACCGTGTCTGGTAGGGGATACGACGATAAACTCATCTTT. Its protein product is CACDTVSGRGYDDKLIF.

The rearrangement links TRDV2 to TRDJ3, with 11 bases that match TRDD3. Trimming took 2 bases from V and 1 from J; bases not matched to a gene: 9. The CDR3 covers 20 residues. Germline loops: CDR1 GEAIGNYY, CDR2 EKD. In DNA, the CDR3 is TGTGCCTGTGACAGACTGGGGGATAAGGGTGGATCCTGGGACACCCGACAGATGTTTTTC. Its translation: CACDRLGDKGGSWDTRQMFF.

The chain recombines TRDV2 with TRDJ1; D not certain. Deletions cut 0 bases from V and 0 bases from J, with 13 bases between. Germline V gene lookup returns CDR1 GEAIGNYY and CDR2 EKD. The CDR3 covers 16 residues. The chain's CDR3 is CACDTVSGLYTDKLIF. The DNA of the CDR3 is TGTGCCTGTGACACCGTATCGGGTTTATACACCGATAAACTCATCTTT.

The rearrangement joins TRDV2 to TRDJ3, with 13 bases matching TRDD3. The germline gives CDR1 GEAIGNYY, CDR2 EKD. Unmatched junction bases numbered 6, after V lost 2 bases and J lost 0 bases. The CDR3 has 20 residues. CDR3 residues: CACDNILGDTSSWDTRQMFF. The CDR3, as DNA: TGTGCCTGTGACAACATACTGGGGGATACGAGCTCCTGGGACACCCGACAGATGTTTTTC.

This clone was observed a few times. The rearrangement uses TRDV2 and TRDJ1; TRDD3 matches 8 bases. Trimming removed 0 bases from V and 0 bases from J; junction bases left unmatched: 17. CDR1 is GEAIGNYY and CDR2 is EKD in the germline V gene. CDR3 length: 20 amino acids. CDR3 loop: CACDTVGKHGGSVYTDKLIF. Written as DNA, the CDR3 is TGTGCCTGTGACACCGTTGGAAAGCATGGGGGATCAGTGTACACCGATAAACTCATCTTT.

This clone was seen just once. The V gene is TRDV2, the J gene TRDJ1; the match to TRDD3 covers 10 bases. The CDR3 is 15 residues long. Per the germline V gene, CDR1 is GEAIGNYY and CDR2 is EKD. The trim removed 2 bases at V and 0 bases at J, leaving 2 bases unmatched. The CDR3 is CACDNLGDNTDKLIF. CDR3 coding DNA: TGTGCCTGTGACAACCTGGGGGATAACACCGATAAACTCATCTTT.

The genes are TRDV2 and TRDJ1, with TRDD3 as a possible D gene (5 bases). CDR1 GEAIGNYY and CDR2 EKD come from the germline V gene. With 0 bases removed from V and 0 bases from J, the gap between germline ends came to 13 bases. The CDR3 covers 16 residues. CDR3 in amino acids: CACDTVGISYTDKLIF. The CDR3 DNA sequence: TGTGCCTGTGACACCGTTGGGATCTCGTACACCGATAAACTCATCTTT.

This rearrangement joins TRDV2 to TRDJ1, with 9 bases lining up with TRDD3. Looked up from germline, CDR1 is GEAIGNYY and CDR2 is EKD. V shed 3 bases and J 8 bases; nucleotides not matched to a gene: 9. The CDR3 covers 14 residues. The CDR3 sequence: CACDPWGIGEKLIF. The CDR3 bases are TGTGCCTGTGACCCCTGGGGGATCGGAGAAAAACTCATCTTT.

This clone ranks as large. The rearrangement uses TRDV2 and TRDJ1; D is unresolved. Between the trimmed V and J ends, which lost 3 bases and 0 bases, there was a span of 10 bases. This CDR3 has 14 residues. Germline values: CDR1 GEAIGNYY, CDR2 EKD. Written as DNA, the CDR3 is TGTGCCTGTGACCCAATAAACTACACCGATAAACTCATCTTT. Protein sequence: CACDPINYTDKLIF.

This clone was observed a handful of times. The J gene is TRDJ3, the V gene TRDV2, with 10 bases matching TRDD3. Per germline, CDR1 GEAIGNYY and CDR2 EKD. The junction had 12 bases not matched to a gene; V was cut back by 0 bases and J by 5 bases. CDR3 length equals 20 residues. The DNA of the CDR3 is TGTGCCTGTGACACCCTGACGGCACTGGGGGATTCCCGGGACACCCGACAGATGTTTTTC. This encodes CACDTLTALGDSRDTRQMFF.

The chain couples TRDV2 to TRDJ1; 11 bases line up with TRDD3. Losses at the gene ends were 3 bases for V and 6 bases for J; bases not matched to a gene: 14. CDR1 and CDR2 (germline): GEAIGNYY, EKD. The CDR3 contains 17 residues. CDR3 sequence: CACDPILGDRGSHKLIF. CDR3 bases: TGTGCCTGTGACCCTATACTGGGGGATAGGGGTTCGCATAAACTCATCTTT.

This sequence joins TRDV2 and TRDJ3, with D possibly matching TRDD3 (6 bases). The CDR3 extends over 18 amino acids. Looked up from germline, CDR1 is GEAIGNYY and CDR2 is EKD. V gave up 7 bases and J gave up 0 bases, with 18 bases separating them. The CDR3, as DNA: TGTGCCTGGGATGAGCAGCTGGGGATCTCCTGGGACACCCGACAGATGTTTTTC. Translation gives CAWDEQLGISWDTRQMFF.

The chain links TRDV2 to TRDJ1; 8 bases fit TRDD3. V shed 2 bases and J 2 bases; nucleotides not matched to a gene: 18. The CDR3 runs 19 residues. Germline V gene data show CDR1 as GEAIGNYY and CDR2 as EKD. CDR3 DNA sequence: TGTGCCTGTGACAAGCTTACCTCGGGGAGGGATACGCGGACCGATAAACTCATCTTT. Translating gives CACDKLTSGRDTRTDKLIF.

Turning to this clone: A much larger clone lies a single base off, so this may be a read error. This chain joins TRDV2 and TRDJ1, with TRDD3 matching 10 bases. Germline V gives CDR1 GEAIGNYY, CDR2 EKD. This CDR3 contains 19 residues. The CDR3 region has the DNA TGTGCCGGTGACTCGATATCAACTGGGGGATTACGTTTCACCGATAAACTCATCTTT. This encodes CAGDSISTGGLRFTDKLIF.

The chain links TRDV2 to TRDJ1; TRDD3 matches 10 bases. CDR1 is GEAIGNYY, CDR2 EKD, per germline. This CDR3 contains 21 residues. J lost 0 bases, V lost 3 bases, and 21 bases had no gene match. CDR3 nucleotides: TGTGCCTGTGACGACATCCGTCAACCTGGGGGATATACTCAGTACACCGATAAACTCATCTTT. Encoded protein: CACDDIRQPGGYTQYTDKLIF.

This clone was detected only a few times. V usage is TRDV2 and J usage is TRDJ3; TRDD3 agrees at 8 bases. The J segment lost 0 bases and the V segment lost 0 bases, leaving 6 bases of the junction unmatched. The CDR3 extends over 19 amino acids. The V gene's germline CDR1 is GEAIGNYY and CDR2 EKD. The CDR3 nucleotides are TGTGCCTGTGACACCCTGGGGGAAGTGAGCTCCTGGGACACCCGACAGATGTTTTTC. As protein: CACDTLGEVSSWDTRQMFF.

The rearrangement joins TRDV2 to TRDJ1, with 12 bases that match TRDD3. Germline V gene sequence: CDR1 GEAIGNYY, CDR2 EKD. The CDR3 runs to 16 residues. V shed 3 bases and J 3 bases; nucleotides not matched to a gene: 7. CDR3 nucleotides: TGTGCCTGTGACGAAGTACTGGGGGATACCCCCGATAAACTCATCTTT. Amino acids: CACDEVLGDTPDKLIF.

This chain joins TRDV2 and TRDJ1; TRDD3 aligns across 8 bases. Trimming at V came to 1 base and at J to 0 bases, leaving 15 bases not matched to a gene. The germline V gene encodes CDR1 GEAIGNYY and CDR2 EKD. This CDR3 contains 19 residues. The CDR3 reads CACDTLGAKGGTYTDKLIF. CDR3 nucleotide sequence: TGTGCCTGTGACACACTGGGGGCAAAGGGGGGGACGTACACCGATAAACTCATCTTT.

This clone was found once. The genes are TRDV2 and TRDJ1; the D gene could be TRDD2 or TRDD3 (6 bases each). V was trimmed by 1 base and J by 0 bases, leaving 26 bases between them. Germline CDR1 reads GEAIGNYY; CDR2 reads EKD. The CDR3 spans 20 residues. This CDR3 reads CACDTVNLPTGGTYTDKLIF. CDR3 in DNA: TGTGCCTGTGACACAGTAAACCTTCCGACGGGGGGGACCTACACCGATAAACTCATCTTT.